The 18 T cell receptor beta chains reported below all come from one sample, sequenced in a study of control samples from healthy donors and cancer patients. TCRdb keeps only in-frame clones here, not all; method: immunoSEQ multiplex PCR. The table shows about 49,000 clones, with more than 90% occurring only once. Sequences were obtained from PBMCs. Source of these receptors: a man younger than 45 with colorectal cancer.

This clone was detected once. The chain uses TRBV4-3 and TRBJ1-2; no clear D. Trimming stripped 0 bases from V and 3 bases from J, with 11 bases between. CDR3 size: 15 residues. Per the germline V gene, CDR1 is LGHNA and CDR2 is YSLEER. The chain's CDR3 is CASSQDTMRDYGYTF. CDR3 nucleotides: TGCGCCAGCAGCCAAGATACGATGAGGGACTATGGCTACACCTTC.

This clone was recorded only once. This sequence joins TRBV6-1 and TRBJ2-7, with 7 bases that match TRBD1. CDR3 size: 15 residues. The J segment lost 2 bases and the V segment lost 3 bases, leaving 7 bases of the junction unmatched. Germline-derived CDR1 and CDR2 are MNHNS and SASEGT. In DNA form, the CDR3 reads TGTGCCAGCAGTGAGGCCGGGACAGTTACCTACGAGCAGTACTTC. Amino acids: CASSEAGTVTYEQYF.

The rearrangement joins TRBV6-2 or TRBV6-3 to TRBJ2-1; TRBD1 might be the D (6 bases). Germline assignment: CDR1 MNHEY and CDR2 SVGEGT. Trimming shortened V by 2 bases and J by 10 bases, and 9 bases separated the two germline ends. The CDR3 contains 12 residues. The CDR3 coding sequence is TGTGCCAGCAGTTACCGTCAGGGGGAGCAGTTCTTC. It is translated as CASSYRQGEQFF.

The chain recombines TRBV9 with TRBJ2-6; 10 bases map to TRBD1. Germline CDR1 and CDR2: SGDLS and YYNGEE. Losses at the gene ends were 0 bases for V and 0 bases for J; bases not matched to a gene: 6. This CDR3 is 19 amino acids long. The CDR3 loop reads CASSVGAGTGVSGANVLTF. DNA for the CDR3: TGTGCCAGCAGCGTAGGGGCCGGGACAGGGGTCTCTGGGGCCAACGTCCTGACTTTC.

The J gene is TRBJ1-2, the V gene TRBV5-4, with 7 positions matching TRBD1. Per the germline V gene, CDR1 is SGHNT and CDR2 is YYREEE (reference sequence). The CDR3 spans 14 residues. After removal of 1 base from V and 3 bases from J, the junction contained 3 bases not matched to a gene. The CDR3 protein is CASSLQGGDYGYTF. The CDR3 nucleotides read TGTGCCAGCAGCTTGCAGGGGGGAGACTATGGCTACACCTTC.

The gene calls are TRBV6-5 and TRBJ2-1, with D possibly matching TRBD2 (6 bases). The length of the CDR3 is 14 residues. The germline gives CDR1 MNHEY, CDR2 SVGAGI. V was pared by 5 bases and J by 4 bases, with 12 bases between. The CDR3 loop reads CASSQSGTYNEQFF. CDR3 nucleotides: TGTGCCAGCAGTCAATCCGGGACTTACAATGAGCAGTTCTTC.

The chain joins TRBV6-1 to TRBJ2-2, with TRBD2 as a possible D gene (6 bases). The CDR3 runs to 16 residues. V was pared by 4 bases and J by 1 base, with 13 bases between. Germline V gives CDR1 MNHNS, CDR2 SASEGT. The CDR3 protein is CASSAGLPVNTGELFF. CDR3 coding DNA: TGTGCCAGCAGTGCGGGACTGCCGGTGAACACCGGGGAGCTGTTTTTT.

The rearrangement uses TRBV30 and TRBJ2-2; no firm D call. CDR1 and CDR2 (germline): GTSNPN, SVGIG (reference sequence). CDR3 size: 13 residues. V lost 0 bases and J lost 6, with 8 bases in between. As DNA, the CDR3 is TGTGCCTGGAGTGTACGGTTGGCCGGGGAGCTGTTTTTT. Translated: CAWSVRLAGELFF. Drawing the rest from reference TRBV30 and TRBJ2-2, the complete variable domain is SQTIHQWPATLVQPVGSPLSLECTVEGTSNPNLYWYRQAAGRGLQLLFYSVGIGQISSEVPQNLSASRPQDRQFILSSKKLLLSDSGFYLCAWSVRLAGELFFGEGSRLTVL.

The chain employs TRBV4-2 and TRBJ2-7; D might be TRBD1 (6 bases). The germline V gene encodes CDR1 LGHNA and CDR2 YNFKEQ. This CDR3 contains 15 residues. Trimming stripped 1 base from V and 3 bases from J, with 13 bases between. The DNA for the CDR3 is TGTGCCAGCAGCCAAGGGCAGGGGTCAGACTACGAGCAGTACTTC. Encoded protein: CASSQGQGSDYEQYF.

CDR3 amino acids: CASSLVGGASNTEAFF. In DNA form, the CDR3 reads TGTGCCAGCAGCTTAGTCGGAGGAGCCTCGAACACTGAAGCTTTCTTT. The rearrangement links TRBV7-2 to TRBJ1-1; D is undetermined. This CDR3 comprises 16 residues. V was cut by 1 base and J by 1 base, with 13 bases left in between. Germline V gives CDR1 SGHTA, CDR2 FQGNSA.

The CDR3 sequence: CASSQDRRGVGELFF. The CDR3 region has the DNA TGCGCCAGCAGCCAAGATAGGAGGGGGGTCGGGGAGCTGTTTTTT. The chain uses TRBV4-3 and TRBJ2-2, with D perhaps being TRBD1 or TRBD2 (6 bases each). Germline values: CDR1 LGHNA, CDR2 YSLEER. CDR3 size: 15 residues. The V end was cut by 0 bases, the J end by 7 bases, with 12 bases between.

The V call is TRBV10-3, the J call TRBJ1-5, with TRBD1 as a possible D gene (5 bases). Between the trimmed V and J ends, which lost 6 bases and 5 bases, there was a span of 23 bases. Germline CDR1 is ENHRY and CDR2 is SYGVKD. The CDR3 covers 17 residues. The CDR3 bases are TGTGCCATCAGCCCCGGCGGGGGACCAAGGGGATATCAGCCCCAGCATTTT. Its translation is CAISPGGGPRGYQPQHF.

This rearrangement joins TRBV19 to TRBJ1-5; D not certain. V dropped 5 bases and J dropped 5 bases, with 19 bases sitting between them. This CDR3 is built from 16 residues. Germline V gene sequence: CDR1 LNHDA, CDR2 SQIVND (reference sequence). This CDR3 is CASSARGSGSYQPQHF. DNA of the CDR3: TGTGCCAGTAGTGCCCGAGGGTCGGGGAGTTATCAGCCCCAGCATTTT.

This chain's CDR3 is CASSKPPGLAGGGTDTQYF. CDR3 nucleotide sequence: TGTGCCAGCAGTAAACCGCCGGGACTAGCGGGGGGGGGCACAGATACGCAGTATTTT. This chain joins TRBV7-9 and TRBJ2-3; 16 bases match TRBD2. Per the germline V gene, CDR1 is SEHNR and CDR2 is FQNEAQ (reference sequence). The CDR3 contains 19 residues. Trimming removed 6 bases from V and 1 base from J; junction bases left unmatched: 10.

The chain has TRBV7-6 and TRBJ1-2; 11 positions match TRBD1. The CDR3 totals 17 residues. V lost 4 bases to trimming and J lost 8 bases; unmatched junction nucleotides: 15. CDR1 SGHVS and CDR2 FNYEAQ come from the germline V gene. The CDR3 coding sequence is TGTGCCAGCAGCTCCGGACAGGGGGCTACTCCTTATATCGGCTACACCTTC. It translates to CASSSGQGATPYIGYTF.

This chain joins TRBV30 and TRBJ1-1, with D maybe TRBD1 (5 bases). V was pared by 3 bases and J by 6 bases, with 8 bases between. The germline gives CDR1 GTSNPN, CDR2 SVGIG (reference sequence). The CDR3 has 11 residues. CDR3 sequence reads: CAWRRDSEAFF. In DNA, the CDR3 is TGTGCCTGGAGAAGGGACTCTGAAGCTTTCTTT.

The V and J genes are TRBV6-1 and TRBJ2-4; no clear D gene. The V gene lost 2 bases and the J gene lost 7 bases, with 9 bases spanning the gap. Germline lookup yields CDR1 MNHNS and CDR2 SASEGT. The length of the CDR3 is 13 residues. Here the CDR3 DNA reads TGTGCCAGCAGTGAACTGAGCCCCAACATTCAGTACTTC. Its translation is CASSELSPNIQYF.

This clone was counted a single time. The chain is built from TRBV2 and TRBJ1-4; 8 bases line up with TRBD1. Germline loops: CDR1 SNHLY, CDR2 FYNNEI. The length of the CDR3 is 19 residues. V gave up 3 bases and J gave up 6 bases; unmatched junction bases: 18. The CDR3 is CASSEITGTGFSTYEKLFF. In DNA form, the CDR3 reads TGTGCCAGCAGTGAGATTACCGGGACAGGCTTTTCCACCTATGAAAAACTGTTTTTT.